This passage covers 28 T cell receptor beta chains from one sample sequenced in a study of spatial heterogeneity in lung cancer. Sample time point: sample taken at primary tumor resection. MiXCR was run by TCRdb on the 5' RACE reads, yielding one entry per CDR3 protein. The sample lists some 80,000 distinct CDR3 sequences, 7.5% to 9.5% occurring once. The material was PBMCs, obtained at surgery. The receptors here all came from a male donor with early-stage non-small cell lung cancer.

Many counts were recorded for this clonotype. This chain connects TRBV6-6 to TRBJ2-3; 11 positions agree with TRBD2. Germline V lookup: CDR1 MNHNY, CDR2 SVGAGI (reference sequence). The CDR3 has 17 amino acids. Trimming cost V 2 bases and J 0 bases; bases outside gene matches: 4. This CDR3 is CASSYIAGGGSTDTQYF. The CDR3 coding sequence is TGTGCCAGCAGTTACATAGCGGGAGGGGGTAGCACAGATACGCAGTATTTT.

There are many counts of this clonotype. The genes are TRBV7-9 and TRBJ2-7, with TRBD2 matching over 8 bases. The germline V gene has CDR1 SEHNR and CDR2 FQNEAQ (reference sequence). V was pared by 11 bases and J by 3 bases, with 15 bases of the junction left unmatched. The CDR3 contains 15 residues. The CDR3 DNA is TGTGCCTTTGCCCTTGTAAGACTAGCGTTCTACGAGCAGTACTTC. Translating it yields CAFALVRLAFYEQYF.

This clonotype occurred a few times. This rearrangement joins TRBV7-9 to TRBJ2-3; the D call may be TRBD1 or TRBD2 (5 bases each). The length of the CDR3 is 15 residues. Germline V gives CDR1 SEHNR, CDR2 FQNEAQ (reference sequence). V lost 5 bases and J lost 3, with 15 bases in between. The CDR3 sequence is CASSRGESGTDTQYF. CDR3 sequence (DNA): TGTGCCAGCAGCCGGGGCGAGAGTGGGACAGATACGCAGTATTTT.

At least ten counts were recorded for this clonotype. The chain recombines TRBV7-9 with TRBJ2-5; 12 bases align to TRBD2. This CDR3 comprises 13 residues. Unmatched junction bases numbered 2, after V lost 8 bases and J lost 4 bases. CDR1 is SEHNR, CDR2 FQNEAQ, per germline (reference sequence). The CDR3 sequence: CASGGLAGETQYF. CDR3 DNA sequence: TGTGCCAGCGGGGGACTAGCGGGAGAGACCCAGTACTTC.

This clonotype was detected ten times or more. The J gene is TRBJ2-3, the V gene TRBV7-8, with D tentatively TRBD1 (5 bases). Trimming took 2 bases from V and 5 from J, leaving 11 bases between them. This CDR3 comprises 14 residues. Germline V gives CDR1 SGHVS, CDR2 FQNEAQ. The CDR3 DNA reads TGTGCCAGCAGCTTACTGACAGATCTAGATACGCAGTATTTT. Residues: CASSLLTDLDTQYF.

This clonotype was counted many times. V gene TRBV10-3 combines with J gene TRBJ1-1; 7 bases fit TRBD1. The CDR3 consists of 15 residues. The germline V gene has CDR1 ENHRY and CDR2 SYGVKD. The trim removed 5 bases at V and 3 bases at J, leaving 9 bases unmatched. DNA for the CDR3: TGTGCCATCAGTTCGGACAGGCGGGGAGACACTGAAGCTTTCTTT. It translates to CAISSDRRGDTEAFF.

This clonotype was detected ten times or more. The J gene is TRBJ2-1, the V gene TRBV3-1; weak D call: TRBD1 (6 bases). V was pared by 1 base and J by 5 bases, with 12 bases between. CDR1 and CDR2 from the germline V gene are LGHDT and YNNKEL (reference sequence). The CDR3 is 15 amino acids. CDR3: CASSQVGGANNEQFF. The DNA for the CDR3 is TGTGCCAGCAGCCAAGTAGGGGGAGCCAACAATGAGCAGTTCTTC.

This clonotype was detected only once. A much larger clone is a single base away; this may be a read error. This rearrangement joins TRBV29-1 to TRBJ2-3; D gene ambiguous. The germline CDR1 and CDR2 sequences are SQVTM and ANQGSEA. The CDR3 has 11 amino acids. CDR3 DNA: TGCGGCGTCCGAGATTGGGATACGCAGTATTTT. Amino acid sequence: CGVRDWDTQYF.

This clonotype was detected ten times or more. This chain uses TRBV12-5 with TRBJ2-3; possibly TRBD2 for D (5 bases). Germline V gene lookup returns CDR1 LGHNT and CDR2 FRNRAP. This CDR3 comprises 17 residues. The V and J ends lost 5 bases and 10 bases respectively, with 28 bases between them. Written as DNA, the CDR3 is TGTGCTAGTGGTACTTTCGTGGCGCGGTCCGGAGGAGGAGCGCAGTATTTT. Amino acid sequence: CASGTFVARSGGGAQYF.

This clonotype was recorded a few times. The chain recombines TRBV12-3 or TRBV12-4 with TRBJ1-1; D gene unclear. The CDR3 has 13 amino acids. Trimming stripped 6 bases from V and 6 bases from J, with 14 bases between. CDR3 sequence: CASSPTMTAEAFF. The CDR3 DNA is TGTGCCAGCAGCCCGACCATGACTGCTGAAGCTTTCTTT.

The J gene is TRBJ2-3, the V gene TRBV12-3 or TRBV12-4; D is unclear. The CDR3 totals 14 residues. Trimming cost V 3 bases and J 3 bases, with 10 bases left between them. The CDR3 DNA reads TGTGCCAGCAGTTTTTCGGCAGCTACAGATACGCAGTATTTT. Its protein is CASSFSAATDTQYF.

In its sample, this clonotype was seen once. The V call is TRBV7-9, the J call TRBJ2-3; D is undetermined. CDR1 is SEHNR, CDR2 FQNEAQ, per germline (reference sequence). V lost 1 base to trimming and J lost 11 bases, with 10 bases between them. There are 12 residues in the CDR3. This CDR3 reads CASSLDELEQYF. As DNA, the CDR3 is TGTGCCAGCAGCTTAGATGAGCTGGAGCAGTATTTT.

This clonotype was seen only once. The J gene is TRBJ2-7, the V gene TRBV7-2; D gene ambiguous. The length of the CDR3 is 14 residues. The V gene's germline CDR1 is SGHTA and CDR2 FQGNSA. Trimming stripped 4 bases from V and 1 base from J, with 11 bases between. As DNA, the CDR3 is TGTGCCAGCAGCTCCGGCCACTTTTCCTACGAGCAGTACTTC. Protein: CASSSGHFSYEQYF. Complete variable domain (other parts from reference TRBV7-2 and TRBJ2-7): GAGVSQSPSNKVTEKGKDVELRCDPISGHTALYWYRQSLGQGLEFLIYFQGNSAPDKSGLPSDRFSAERTGGSVSTLTIQRTQQEDSAVYLCASSSGHFSYEQYFGPGTRLTVT.

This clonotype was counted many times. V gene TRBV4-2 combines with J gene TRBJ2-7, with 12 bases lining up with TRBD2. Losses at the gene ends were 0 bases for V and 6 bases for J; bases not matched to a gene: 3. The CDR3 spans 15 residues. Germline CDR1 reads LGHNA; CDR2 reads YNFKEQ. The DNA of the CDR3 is TGTGCCAGCAGCCAAGACCCGACTAGCGGGAGCGAGCAGTACTTC. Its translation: CASSQDPTSGSEQYF.

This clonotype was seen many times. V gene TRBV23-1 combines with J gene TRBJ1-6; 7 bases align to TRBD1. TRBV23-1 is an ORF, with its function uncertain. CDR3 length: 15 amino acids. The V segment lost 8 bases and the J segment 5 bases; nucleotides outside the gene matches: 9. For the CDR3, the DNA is TGCGCCAGCGTCCCTCCGGGACAGAATAATTCACCCCTCCACTTT. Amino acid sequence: CASVPPGQNNSPLHF.

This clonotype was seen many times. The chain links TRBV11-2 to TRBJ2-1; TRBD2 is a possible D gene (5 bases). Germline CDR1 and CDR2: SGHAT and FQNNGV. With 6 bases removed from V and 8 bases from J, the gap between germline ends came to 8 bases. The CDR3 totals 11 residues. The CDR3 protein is CASSRGYEQFF. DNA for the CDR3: TGTGCCAGCAGTCGAGGGTATGAGCAGTTCTTC.

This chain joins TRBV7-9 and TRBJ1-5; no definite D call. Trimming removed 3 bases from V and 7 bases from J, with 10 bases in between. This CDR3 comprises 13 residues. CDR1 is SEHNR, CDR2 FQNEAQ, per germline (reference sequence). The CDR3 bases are TGTGCCAGCAGCTTGGACCGGGAACAGCCCCAGCATTTT. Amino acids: CASSLDREQPQHF.

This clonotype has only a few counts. CDR3 sequence reads: CASSLTSGNTQYF. CDR3 DNA sequence: TGTGCCAGCAGCTTGACTAGCGGAAATACGCAGTATTTT. The chain combines TRBV7-2 with TRBJ2-3; 9 bases are a match to TRBD2. The CDR3 runs to 13 residues. Trimming at V came to 3 bases and at J to 7 bases, leaving 2 bases not matched to a gene. Germline assignment: CDR1 SGHTA and CDR2 FQGNSA.

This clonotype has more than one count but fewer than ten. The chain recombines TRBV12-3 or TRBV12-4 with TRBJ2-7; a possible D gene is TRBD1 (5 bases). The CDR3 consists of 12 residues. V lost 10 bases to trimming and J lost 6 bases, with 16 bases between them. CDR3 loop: CATRGLSGEQYF. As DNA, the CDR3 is TGTGCCACTAGGGGTCTTTCCGGCGAGCAGTACTTC.

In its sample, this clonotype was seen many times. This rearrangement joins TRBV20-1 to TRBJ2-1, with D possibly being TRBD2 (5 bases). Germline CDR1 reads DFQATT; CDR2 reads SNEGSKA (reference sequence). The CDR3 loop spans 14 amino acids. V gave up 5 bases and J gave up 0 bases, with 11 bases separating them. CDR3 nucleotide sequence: TGCAGTGCTGAAGAGCGGAGCTCCTACAATGAGCAGTTCTTC. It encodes CSAEERSSYNEQFF.

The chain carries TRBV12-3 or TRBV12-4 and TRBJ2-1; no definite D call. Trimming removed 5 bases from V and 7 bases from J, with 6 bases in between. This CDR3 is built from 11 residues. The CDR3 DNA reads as TGTGCCAGCAGTAAACAGAATGAGCAGTTCTTC. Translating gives CASSKQNEQFF.

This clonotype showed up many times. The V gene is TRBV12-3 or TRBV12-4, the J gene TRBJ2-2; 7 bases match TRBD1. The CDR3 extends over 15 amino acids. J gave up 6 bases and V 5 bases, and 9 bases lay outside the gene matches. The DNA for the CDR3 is TGTGCCAGCAGTCCCAACCTCGGACAGGCCGGGGAGCTGTTTTTT. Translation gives CASSPNLGQAGELFF.

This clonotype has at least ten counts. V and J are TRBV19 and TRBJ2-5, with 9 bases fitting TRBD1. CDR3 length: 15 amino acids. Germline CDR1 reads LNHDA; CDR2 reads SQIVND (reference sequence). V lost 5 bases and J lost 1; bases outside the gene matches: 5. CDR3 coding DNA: TGTGCCAGTAGTTCAAACAGGGGGCCCCAAGAGACCCAGTACTTC. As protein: CASSSNRGPQETQYF. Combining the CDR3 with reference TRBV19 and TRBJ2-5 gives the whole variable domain DGGITQSPKYLFRKEGQNVTLSCEQNLNHDAMYWYRQDPGQGLRLIYYSQIVNDFQKGDIAEGYSVSREKKESFPLTVTSAQKNPTAFYLCASSSNRGPQETQYFGPGTRLLVL.

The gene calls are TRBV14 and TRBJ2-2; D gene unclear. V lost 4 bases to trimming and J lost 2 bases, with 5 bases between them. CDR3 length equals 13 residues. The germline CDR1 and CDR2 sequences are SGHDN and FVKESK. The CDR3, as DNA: TGTGCCAGCAGCCTCGTAAACACCGGGGAGCTGTTTTTT. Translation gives CASSLVNTGELFF.

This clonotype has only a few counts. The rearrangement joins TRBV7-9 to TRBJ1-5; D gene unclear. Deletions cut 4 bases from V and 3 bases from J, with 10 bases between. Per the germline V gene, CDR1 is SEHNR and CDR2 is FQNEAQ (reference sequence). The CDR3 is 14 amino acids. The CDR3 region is CASSSEVVNQPQHF. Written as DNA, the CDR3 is TGTGCCAGCAGCTCTGAGGTGGTCAATCAGCCCCAGCATTTT.

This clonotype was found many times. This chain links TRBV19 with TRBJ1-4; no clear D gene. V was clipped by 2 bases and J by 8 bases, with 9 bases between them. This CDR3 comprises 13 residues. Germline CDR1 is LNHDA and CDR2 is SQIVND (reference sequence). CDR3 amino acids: CASSITWQEKLFF. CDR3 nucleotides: TGTGCCAGTAGTATAACCTGGCAGGAAAAACTGTTTTTT. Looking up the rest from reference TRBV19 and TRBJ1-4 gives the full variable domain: DGGITQSPKYLFRKEGQNVTLSCEQNLNHDAMYWYRQDPGQGLRLIYYSQIVNDFQKGDIAEGYSVSREKKESFPLTVTSAQKNPTAFYLCASSITWQEKLFFGSGTQLSVL.

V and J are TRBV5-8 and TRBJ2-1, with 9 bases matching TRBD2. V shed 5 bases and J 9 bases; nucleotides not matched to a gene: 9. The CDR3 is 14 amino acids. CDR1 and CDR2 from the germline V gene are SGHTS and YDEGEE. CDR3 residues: CASREGLASGEQFF. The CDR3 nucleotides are TGTGCCAGCAGAGAGGGACTAGCCTCGGGTGAGCAGTTCTTC.

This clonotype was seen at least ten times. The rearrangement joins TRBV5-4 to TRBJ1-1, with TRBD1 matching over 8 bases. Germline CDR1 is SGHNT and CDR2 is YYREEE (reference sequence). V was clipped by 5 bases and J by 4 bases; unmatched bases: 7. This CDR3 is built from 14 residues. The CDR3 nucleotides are TGTGCCAGCAGTGCCGGGACAGGTCGCACTGAAGCTTTCTTT. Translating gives CASSAGTGRTEAFF.